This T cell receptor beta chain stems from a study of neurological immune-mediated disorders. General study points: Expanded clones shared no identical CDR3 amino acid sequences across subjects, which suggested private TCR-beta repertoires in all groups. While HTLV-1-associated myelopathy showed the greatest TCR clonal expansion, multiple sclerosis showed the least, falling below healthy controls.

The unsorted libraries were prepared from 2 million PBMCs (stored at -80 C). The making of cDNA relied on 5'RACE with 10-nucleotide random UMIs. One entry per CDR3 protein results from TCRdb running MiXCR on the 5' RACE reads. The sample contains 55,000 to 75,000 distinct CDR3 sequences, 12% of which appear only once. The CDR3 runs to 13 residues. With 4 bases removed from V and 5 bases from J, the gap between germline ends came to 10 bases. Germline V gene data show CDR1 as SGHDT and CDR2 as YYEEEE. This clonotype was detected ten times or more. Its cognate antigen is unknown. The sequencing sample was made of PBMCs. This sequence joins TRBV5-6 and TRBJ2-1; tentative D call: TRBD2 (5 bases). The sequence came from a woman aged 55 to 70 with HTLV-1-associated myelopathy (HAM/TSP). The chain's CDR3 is CASSKTTNNEQFF. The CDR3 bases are TGTGCCAGCAGCAAGACTACCAACAATGAGCAGTTCTTC.